The table lists the clone carrying this T cell receptor beta chain with many counts. This entry belongs to a study of blood T cells in healthy people across ages. CDR1 SQVTM and CDR2 ANQGSEA come from the germline V gene. The CDR3 runs 12 residues. Trimming stripped 0 bases from V and 5 bases from J, with 7 bases between. A second PCR, run for about 6 to 11 cycles, used a sample-barcoded 5' primer plus a J-beta primer mix. Carrying 12 random nucleotides, a template-switch adaptor labeled each individual cDNA molecule. TCRdb fed the 5' RACE reads into MiXCR, producing one record per CDR3 protein. The sample has roughly 2 million distinct CDR3 sequences, approximately 50% seen once. The donors, aged roughly 6 to 90, were healthy Caucasians from Russia.

Specimen: blood. The clonotype originates from a woman in her thirties or forties in good health. This chain uses TRBV29-1 with TRBJ2-5; tentative D call: TRBD2 (6 bases). CDR3 loop: CSVEEGRETQYF. CDR3 bases: TGCAGCGTTGAAGAGGGGAGGGAGACCCAGTACTTC.